The entry below describes one TCR beta chain. Its antigen is unidentified. Assay used: immunoSEQ multiplex PCR; TCRdb lists only in-frame clones, some missing. The repertoire has fewer than 20,000 clones, nearly 95% of them found once; the top ten carry around 9.3%. This sample was included in a study of STAT3 mutations in large granular lymphocyte leukemia. Overall study results and limits: Every T-cell large granular lymphocyte leukemia patient had at least one immunodominant TCR beta clonotype.

The sequencing input was peripheral blood mononuclear cells. This receptor was obtained from a woman aged 45-60 years with T-cell large granular lymphocyte leukemia. Some clones in this sample may be carry-over from other donors' samples.

The CDR3 sequence: CASSLPAYEQYF. In nucleotides, the CDR3 is TGTGCCAGCAGCTTACCGGCCTACGAGCAGTACTTC. V gene TRBV7-9 combines with J gene TRBJ2-7; D gene ambiguous. V shed 2 bases and J shed 2 bases, with 4 bases lying between them. The CDR3 totals 12 residues. CDR1 is SEHNR and CDR2 is FQNEAQ in the germline V gene (reference sequence).